This T cell receptor (beta chain) was obtained from a study of T cell repertoires in cytomegalovirus infection. Overall study context: Both CMV infection and a matching HLA type were indicated by public TCR beta signatures. Study results and caveats: HLA-C-restricted CMV clonotypes gave the most frequent clonotype in two of eight donors.

Trimming at V came to 5 bases and at J to 3 bases, leaving 8 bases not matched to a gene. The CDR3 covers 16 residues. Each CDR3 protein is one row after TCRdb ran MiXCR on the reads. This table has approximately 390,000 distinct CDR3 sequences, roughly 34% appearing once. On this clonotype: Its antigen is still unknown.

The material sequenced was cultured PBMCs, taken from culture after CMV antigen stimulation. The chain couples TRBV12-3 or TRBV12-4 to TRBJ1-5; 9 bases are a match to TRBD1. The receptor was isolated from a human donor in good health (CMV status not recorded). Some clones in this sample may be carry-over from other donors' samples. The CDR3 DNA sequence: TGTGCCAGCAGTCCAGGGACAGGGCGAAACAATCAGCCCCAGCATTTT. Translating it yields CASSPGTGRNNQPQHF.